This entry lists 30 T cell receptor beta chains sequenced from one sample in a study of memory CD4+ T cells and cytomegalovirus serostatus. Using immunoSEQ multiplex PCR, the repertoire was profiled, and TCRdb retains in-frame clones only, with some absent. This table has tens of thousands of clones, 70% to 85% appearing once. Single viable CD3+CD4+CD8-CD45RO+ cells were sorted as the memory CD4+ T cells. The sequenced sample consisted of memory CD4+ T cells from blood. The receptors were sampled from an adult in good health and CMV-seropositive.

The chain carries TRBV27 and TRBJ2-1; maybe TRBD2 (6 bases). Germline CDR1 MNHEY, CDR2 SMNVEV (reference sequence). The germline V and J ends were trimmed by 7 bases and 10 bases, with 23 bases remaining between them. The CDR3 spans 15 residues. The CDR3 reads CASTSLGSSPGEQFF. CDR3 DNA sequence: TGTGCCAGCACCTCCCTCGGGAGCAGTCCAGGGGAGCAGTTCTTC.

This chain links TRBV18 with TRBJ2-6; D call uncertain. The germline CDR1 and CDR2 sequences are KGHSH and LQKENI. V was pared by 3 bases and J by 7 bases, with 13 bases between. This CDR3 comprises 15 residues. This CDR3 reads CASSPLNIRANVLTF. CDR3 sequence (DNA): TGTGCCAGCTCACCTCTGAACATAAGAGCCAACGTCCTGACTTTC.

This chain links TRBV5-1 with TRBJ1-2; 10 nucleotides match TRBD1. The CDR3 sequence is 14 residues long. The germline CDR1 and CDR2 sequences are SGHRS and YFSETQ. V trimming: 5 bases; J trimming: 6 bases; junction bases outside the gene matches: 7. CDR3 protein: CASSPDRGLNGYTF. CDR3 nucleotide sequence: TGCGCCAGCAGTCCTGACAGGGGGCTAAATGGCTACACCTTC. The complete variable domain, with remaining parts taken from reference TRBV5-1 and TRBJ1-2, reads KAGVTQTPRYLIKTRGQQVTLSCSPISGHRSVSWYQQTPGQGLQFLFEYFSETQRNKGNFPGRFSGRQFSNSRSEMNVSTLELGDSALYLCASSPDRGLNGYTFGSGTRLTVV.

The genes are TRBV7-8 and TRBJ2-2, with TRBD2 identical over 8 bases. V trimming: 5 bases; J trimming: 3 bases; junction bases outside the gene matches: 8. The CDR3 spans 16 residues. The germline CDR1 and CDR2 sequences are SGHVS and FQNEAQ. The CDR3 bases are TGTGCCAGCAGCCCTTGGGCGGGACTAGACACCGGGGAGCTGTTTTTT. The encoded protein is CASSPWAGLDTGELFF.

This clone rates as medium-sized. This chain connects TRBV20-1 to TRBJ2-5, with unresolved D. CDR3 size: 11 residues. Trimming stripped 7 bases from V and 0 bases from J, with 6 bases between. The germline gives CDR1 DFQATT, CDR2 SNEGSKA (reference sequence). CDR3 sequence reads: CSVGNQETQYF. Here the CDR3 DNA reads TGCAGTGTGGGAAACCAAGAGACCCAGTACTTC.

This chain uses TRBV5-5 with TRBJ1-1; D might be TRBD1 (5 bases). Trimming cost V 1 base and J 1 base, with 8 bases left between them. The CDR3 sequence is 14 residues long. CDR1 and CDR2 (germline): SGHKS, YYEKEE (reference sequence). CDR3 sequence reads: CASSLQGSNTEAFF. CDR3 coding DNA: TGTGCCAGCAGCTTGCAGGGTTCGAACACTGAAGCTTTCTTT.

This clone has only one observation. The chain joins TRBV5-4 to TRBJ1-2; 8 bases align to TRBD1. The V segment lost 4 bases and the J segment 4 bases; nucleotides outside the gene matches: 9. Per germline, CDR1 SGHNT and CDR2 YYREEE (reference sequence). The CDR3 has 15 amino acids. The CDR3, as DNA: TGTGCCAGCAGCCCCTCCCGACAGGGGCCCTATGGCTACACCTTC. This gives the protein CASSPSRQGPYGYTF.

The chain has TRBV4-1 and TRBJ1-2; unclear D gene. The CDR3 extends over 13 amino acids. V was pared by 1 base and J by 8 bases, with 11 bases between. The V gene's germline CDR1 is MGHRA and CDR2 YSYEKL. CDR3 loop: CASSQVPLGGYTF. CDR3 bases: TGCGCCAGCAGCCAAGTCCCACTGGGAGGCTACACCTTC.

This clone was seen once. V and J are TRBV6-1 and TRBJ1-1, with D uncertain. CDR3 size: 14 residues. V was clipped by 1 base and J by 1 base, with 7 bases between them. Germline CDR1 reads MNHNS; CDR2 reads SASEGT. CDR3 in amino acids: CASSEGGWNTEAFF. The CDR3 coding sequence is TGTGCCAGCAGTGAAGGCGGTTGGAACACTGAAGCTTTCTTT.

The sample holds one count of this clone. V and J are TRBV6-5 and TRBJ2-2; D perhaps matches TRBD1 (5 bases). This CDR3 is 14 amino acids long. Germline V gene sequence: CDR1 MNHEY, CDR2 SVGAGI. V dropped 5 bases and J dropped 7 bases, with 14 bases sitting between them. In nucleotides, the CDR3 is TGTGCCAGCAGTGCCCAGGGAAGGGTCGGGGAGCTGTTTTTT. As protein: CASSAQGRVGELFF.

This rearrangement joins TRBV7-2 to TRBJ2-1; 7 nucleotides line up with TRBD2. Germline lookup yields CDR1 SGHTA and CDR2 FQGNSA. The CDR3 covers 14 residues. V trimming: 5 bases; J trimming: 0 bases; junction bases outside the gene matches: 1. The CDR3 is CASSRLASYNEQFF. CDR3 coding DNA: TGTGCCAGCAGCAGACTAGCCTCCTACAATGAGCAGTTCTTC.

The chain joins TRBV27 to TRBJ2-2, with TRBD2 identical over 11 bases. The CDR3 has 16 residues. Unmatched junction bases numbered 0, after V lost 3 bases and J lost 0 bases. Germline values: CDR1 MNHEY, CDR2 SMNVEV (reference sequence). The DNA for the CDR3 is TGTGCCAGCAGTTTTAGCGGGAGGGCGAACACCGGGGAGCTGTTTTTT. It translates to CASSFSGRANTGELFF.

The CDR3 sequence: CASSFMVASSNTGELFF. DNA of the CDR3: TGTGCCAGCAGTTTCATGGTGGCGTCGTCCAACACCGGGGAGCTGTTTTTT. The chain links TRBV7-2 to TRBJ2-2; D unclear. V shed 6 bases and J shed 2 bases, with 19 bases lying between them. This CDR3 contains 17 residues. CDR1 SGHTA and CDR2 FQGNSA come from the germline V gene.

CDR3 in amino acids: CASRDRTTNEKLFF. CDR3 bases: TGTGCCAGCCGCGACAGAACAACTAATGAAAAACTGTTTTTT. The chain employs TRBV2 and TRBJ1-4, with D perhaps matching TRBD1 (5 bases). V gave up 8 bases and J gave up 0 bases, with 10 bases separating them. This CDR3 has 14 residues. In germline, CDR1 is SNHLY, CDR2 FYNNEI.

The chain is built from TRBV7-5 and TRBJ1-1; the table's D call of TRBD1 was not tested on the DNA. TRBV7-5 is tagged as a pseudogene. The CDR3 has 15 residues. CDR3 loop: CVRSKRTGANTEAFF. The CDR3 coding sequence is TGTGTCAGAAGCAAGAGGACAGGGGCGAACACTGAAGCTTTCTTT.

This chain connects TRBV4-2 to TRBJ2-5; 14 nucleotides line up with TRBD2. From germline, CDR1 is LGHNA and CDR2 YNFKEQ. The CDR3 contains 18 residues. The junction had 8 bases not matched to a gene; V was cut back by 1 base and J by 4 bases. The CDR3 spells CASSQGPGLAGDLETQYF. In DNA form, the CDR3 reads TGTGCCAGCAGCCAAGGGCCGGGACTAGCGGGAGACCTAGAGACCCAGTACTTC.

This sequence joins TRBV5-4 and TRBJ2-3; possible D gene TRBD2, 5 bases. The CDR3 extends over 17 amino acids. The V end lost 4 bases, the J end lost 1 base, and 19 bases lay between the germline ends. Germline V lookup: CDR1 SGHNT, CDR2 YYREEE (reference sequence). The CDR3 loop reads CASSVLVGARGTDTQYF. The DNA for the CDR3 is TGTGCCAGCAGCGTGCTGGTGGGAGCCCGAGGCACAGATACGCAGTATTTT.

V and J are TRBV11-2 and TRBJ2-1; the D is unclear. The CDR3 has 13 amino acids. Deletions cut 5 bases from V and 10 bases from J, with 15 bases between. Germline V gene sequence: CDR1 SGHAT, CDR2 FQNNGV. CDR3 coding DNA: TGTGCCAGCAGCCCTCTGAAGGGTGGAGAGCAGTTCTTC. Its translation is CASSPLKGGEQFF.

The genes are TRBV6-5 and TRBJ1-6; 8 positions match TRBD1. The germline V gene has CDR1 MNHEY and CDR2 SVGAGI. After removal of 6 bases from V and 6 bases from J, the junction contained 4 bases not matched to a gene. The CDR3 sequence is 14 residues long. CDR3 region: CASRTGQVNSPLHF. The CDR3 coding sequence is TGTGCCAGCAGGACGGGACAGGTTAATTCACCCCTCCACTTT.

This clone was counted between two and nine times. This chain links TRBV2 with TRBJ2-7, with TRBD1 as a possible D gene (7 bases). V was pared by 7 bases and J by 12 bases, with 16 bases between. CDR1 and CDR2 (germline): SNHLY, FYNNEI. The CDR3 is 11 amino acids. In DNA form, the CDR3 reads TGTGCCAGCACCAGGGGGGACTTGCCGTACTTC. Translated, it gives CASTRGDLPYF.

In regard to this clone: Other DNA sequences in the same sample also yield this CDR3. The V call is TRBV5-6, the J call TRBJ1-4; 9 bases are shared with TRBD1. Losses at the gene ends were 4 bases for V and 5 bases for J; bases not matched to a gene: 3. CDR1 SGHDT and CDR2 YYEEEE come from the germline V gene. CDR3 length: 14 residues. The CDR3 DNA sequence: TGTGCCAGCAGCCCTGGACAGGGGAATGAAAAACTGTTTTTT. Its protein product is CASSPGQGNEKLFF.

The rearrangement joins TRBV6-6 to TRBJ1-3; possibly TRBD1 for D (5 bases). V dropped 8 bases and J dropped 4 bases, with 18 bases sitting between them. CDR1 and CDR2 from the germline V gene are MNHNY and SVGAGI (reference sequence). The CDR3 covers 15 residues. The CDR3 DNA follows: TGTGCCAGCCACCCGGGGCAGGCTCTAGGAAACACCATATATTTT. It yields the protein CASHPGQALGNTIYF.

The chain recombines TRBV5-6 with TRBJ1-2; 8 bases map to TRBD1. V lost 4 bases and J lost 0; bases outside the gene matches: 5. This CDR3 region has 15 residues. The germline V gene encodes CDR1 SGHDT and CDR2 YYEEEE. The CDR3 loop reads CASSLNRGANYGYTF. CDR3 nucleotide sequence: TGTGCCAGCAGCCTAAACAGGGGGGCTAACTATGGCTACACCTTC.

A single count supports this clone. The chain has TRBV30 and TRBJ2-7; 12 bases align to TRBD2. Trimming at V came to 4 bases and at J to 1 base, leaving 17 bases not matched to a gene. The CDR3 totals 19 residues. Germline assignment: CDR1 GTSNPN and CDR2 SVGIG (reference sequence). CDR3 nucleotide sequence: TGTGCCTGGAAGATGTACCACCGATCCGGGACTAGCGGGTCCTACGAGCAGTACTTC. It specifies CAWKMYHRSGTSGSYEQYF. Together with reference TRBV30 and TRBJ2-7, the CDR3 gives the full variable domain: SQTIHQWPATLVQPVGSPLSLECTVEGTSNPNLYWYRQAAGRGLQLLFYSVGIGQISSEVPQNLSASRPQDRQFILSSKKLLLSDSGFYLCAWKMYHRSGTSGSYEQYFGPGTRLTVT.

The rearrangement links TRBV9 to TRBJ1-5; D gene ambiguous. This CDR3 has 15 amino acids. V lost 0 bases and J 0 bases, leaving 7 bases between the germline ends. The V gene's germline CDR1 is SGDLS and CDR2 YYNGEE. For the CDR3, the DNA is TGTGCCAGCAGCGTAGTACCTGATAGCAATCAGCCCCAGCATTTT. As protein: CASSVVPDSNQPQHF.

This clone was recorded once. The V and J genes are TRBV28 and TRBJ2-2, with 8 bases that match TRBD1. V lost 3 bases and J lost 3; bases outside the gene matches: 3. The CDR3 length is 15 residues. Germline CDR1 reads MDHEN; CDR2 reads SYDVKM. The CDR3 DNA follows: TGTGCCAGCAGTTTGGGACAGGAGCACACCGGGGAGCTGTTTTTT. Its translation is CASSLGQEHTGELFF.

The sample holds a few counts of this clone. The chain is built from TRBV28 and TRBJ1-5; TRBD1 aligns across 9 bases. This CDR3 comprises 15 residues. The V segment lost 6 bases and the J segment 11 bases; nucleotides outside the gene matches: 14. In germline, CDR1 is MDHEN, CDR2 SYDVKM. The CDR3 DNA reads as TGTGCCAGCAGCCTTGGGACAGGGTCCACCTTGGCCCAGCATTTT. The encoded protein is CASSLGTGSTLAQHF.

This sequence joins TRBV11-2 and TRBJ2-3; no definite D call. Per the germline V gene, CDR1 is SGHAT and CDR2 is FQNNGV. The length of the CDR3 is 13 residues. Deletions cut 1 base from V and 2 bases from J, with 4 bases between. The CDR3 here is CASSLVYTDTQYF. The CDR3 DNA reads TGTGCCAGCAGCTTAGTCTACACAGATACGCAGTATTTT.

The J gene is TRBJ2-1, the V gene TRBV28, with D possibly called TRBD1 or TRBD2 (5 bases each). Trimming took off 4 bases at V and 7 bases at J, with 14 bases between the two ends. CDR1 and CDR2 (germline): MDHEN, SYDVKM. The CDR3 is 14 amino acids. The CDR3 region has the DNA TGTGCCAGCAGTTCTCCGGGACGAGGAAATGAGCAGTTCTTC. Amino acids: CASSSPGRGNEQFF.

As regards this clone: Other DNA sequences of this sample code for an identical CDR3. The chain carries TRBV19 and TRBJ2-3; 9 nucleotides agree with TRBD1. This CDR3 has 14 amino acids. In germline, CDR1 is LNHDA, CDR2 SQIVND (reference sequence). The V and J ends lost 5 bases and 3 bases, in that order; junction bases with no gene match: 3. The CDR3 bases are TGTGCCAGTAGTGTTGGGACAGGGACAGATACGCAGTATTTT. This translates into CASSVGTGTDTQYF.